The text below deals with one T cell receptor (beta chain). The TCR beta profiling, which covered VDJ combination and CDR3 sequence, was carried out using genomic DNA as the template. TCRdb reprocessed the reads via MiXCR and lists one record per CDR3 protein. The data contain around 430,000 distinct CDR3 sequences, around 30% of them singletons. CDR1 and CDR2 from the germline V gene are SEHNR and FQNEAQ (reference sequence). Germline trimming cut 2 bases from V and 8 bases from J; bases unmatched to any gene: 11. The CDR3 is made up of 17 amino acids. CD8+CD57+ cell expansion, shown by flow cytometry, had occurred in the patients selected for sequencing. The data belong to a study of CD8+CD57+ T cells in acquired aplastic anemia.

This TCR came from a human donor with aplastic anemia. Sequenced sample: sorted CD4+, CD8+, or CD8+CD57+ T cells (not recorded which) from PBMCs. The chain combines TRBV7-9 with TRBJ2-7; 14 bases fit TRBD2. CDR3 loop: CASSLRLTGLAGDKQYF. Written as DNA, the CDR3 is TGTGCCAGCAGCTTACGGCTTACGGGACTAGCGGGAGATAAGCAGTACTTC. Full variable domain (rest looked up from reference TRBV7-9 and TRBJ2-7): DTGVSQNPRHKITKRGQNVTFRCDPISEHNRLYWYRQTLGQGPEFLTYFQNEAQLEKSRLLSDRFSAERPKGSFSTLEIQRTEQGDSAMYLCASSLRLTGLAGDKQYFGPGTRLTVT.